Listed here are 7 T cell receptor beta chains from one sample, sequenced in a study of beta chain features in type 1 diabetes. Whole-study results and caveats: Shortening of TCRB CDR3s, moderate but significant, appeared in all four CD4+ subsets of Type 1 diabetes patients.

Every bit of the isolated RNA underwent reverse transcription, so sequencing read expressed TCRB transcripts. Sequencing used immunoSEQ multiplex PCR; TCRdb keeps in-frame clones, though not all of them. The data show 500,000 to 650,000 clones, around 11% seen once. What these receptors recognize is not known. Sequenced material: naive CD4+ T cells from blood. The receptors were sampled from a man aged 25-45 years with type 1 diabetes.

CDR3 loop: CAWSLARPGGYTF. CDR3 coding DNA: TGTGCCTGGAGTCTCGCGAGGCCGGGTGGCTACACCTTC. V is TRBV30 and J is TRBJ1-2; D unclear. The CDR3 extends over 13 amino acids. Trimming removed 2 bases at V and 7 bases at J, with 14 bases between. From germline, CDR1 is GTSNPN and CDR2 SVGIG (reference sequence).

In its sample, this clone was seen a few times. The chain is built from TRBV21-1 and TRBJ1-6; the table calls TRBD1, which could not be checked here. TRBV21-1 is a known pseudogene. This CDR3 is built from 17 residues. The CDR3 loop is CASTHRHQESYNSPLHF. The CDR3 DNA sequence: TGTGCCAGCACCCACCGACACCAGGAATCCTATAATTCACCCCTCCACTTT.

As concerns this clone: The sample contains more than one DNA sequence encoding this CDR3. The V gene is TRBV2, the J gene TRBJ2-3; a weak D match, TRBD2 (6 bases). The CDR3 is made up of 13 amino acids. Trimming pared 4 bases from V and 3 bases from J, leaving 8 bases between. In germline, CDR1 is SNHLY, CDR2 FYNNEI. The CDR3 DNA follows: TGTGCCAGCAGTGGACTAGTGACAGATACGCAGTATTTT. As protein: CASSGLVTDTQYF.

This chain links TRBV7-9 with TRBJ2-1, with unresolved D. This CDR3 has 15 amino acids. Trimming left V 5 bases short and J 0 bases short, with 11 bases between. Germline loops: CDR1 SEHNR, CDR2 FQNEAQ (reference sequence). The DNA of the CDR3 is TGTGCCAGCAGCGGAGCAGCTAGCTCCTACAATGAGCAGTTCTTC. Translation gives CASSGAASSYNEQFF.

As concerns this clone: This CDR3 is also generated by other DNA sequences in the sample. The CDR3 loop is CASSPGQVNTGELFF. CDR3 coding DNA: TGTGCCAGCAGCCCGGGACAGGTGAACACCGGGGAGCTGTTTTTT. This sequence joins TRBV7-2 and TRBJ2-2; 8 nucleotides align to TRBD1. Germline V gene lookup returns CDR1 SGHTA and CDR2 FQGNSA. With V trimmed by 5 bases and J by 1 base, 3 bases remained unmatched. The CDR3 length is 15 residues.

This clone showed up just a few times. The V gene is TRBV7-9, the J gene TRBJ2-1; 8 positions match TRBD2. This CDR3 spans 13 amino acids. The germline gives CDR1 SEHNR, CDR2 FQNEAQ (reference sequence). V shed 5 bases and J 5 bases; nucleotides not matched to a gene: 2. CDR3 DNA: TGTGCCAGCAGCCGCGGGGGGAACAATGAGCAGTTCTTC. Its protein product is CASSRGGNNEQFF.

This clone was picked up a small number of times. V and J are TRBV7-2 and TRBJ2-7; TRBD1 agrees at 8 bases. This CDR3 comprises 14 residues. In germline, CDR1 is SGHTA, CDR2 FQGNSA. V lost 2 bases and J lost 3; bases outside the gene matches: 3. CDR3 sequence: CASSLFGQGYEQYF. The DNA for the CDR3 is TGTGCCAGCAGCTTATTCGGACAGGGCTACGAGCAGTACTTC.